This T cell receptor beta chain was identified in a study of blood T cell repertoires in COVID-19. In the original analysis: Using reference gene primer amplification, nucleated cell counts were estimated. Method: immunoSEQ multiplex PCR; TCRdb's copy keeps in-frame clones and lacks some. The V and J calls and clone size come from that table; D and trimming were worked out from the DNA. The sample contains a few hundred thousand clones, over 85% of which appear only once. Material for sequencing was peripheral blood. This TCR came from a man between 18 and 29 years old with COVID-19, enrolled during active disease.

The CDR3 loop is CASSETSGRANEQFF. CDR3 in DNA: TGTGCCAGCAGCGAGACTAGCGGGAGGGCCAATGAGCAGTTCTTC. V usage is TRBV6-4 and J usage is TRBJ2-1; 14 bases align to TRBD2. The CDR3 runs 15 residues. The V segment lost 6 bases and the J segment 6 bases; nucleotides outside the gene matches: 4. The germline V gene encodes CDR1 MRHNA and CDR2 SNTAGT.